The T cell receptor beta chain under discussion was sequenced for a study of T-cell reconstitution after alpha-beta-depleted transplantation in children. This clonotype was seen a few times. The antigen is undetermined. Notes on the study in general: After transplant, high TCRbeta diversity at day 60 in some patients arose from surviving recipient T cells and thymic progenitors. From newly produced T cells came most of the T-cell counts and diversity one year after transplant. Where alpha-beta T cells came from about two months after transplant was reportedly several hundred expanded graft clones.

Researchers prepared the TCRbeta library using unique molecular identifiers, the study reports. MiXCR was run by TCRdb on the PCR reads, yielding one entry per CDR3 protein. This sample has hundreds of thousands of distinct CDR3 sequences, with around 15% found just once. The specimen comprised PBMCs, mostly from graft donor cells, sampled 360 days after TCRalphabeta/CD19-depleted stem cell transplant. This clonotype was sampled from a boy under two years old who had a stem cell transplant for Wiskott-Aldrich syndrome, so the T cells may come from the graft donor.

CDR3 sequence reads: CASSRTSGMTQYF. The DNA of the CDR3 is TGTGCCAGCTCACGTACTAGCGGGATGACGCAGTATTTT. The chain joins TRBV18 to TRBJ2-3; 10 nucleotides line up with TRBD2. The CDR3 totals 13 residues. The V and J ends lost 4 bases and 9 bases, in that order; junction bases with no gene match: 4. Germline-derived CDR1 and CDR2 are KGHSH and LQKENI.